This T cell receptor (beta chain) was sequenced for a study of CD8 T cells in Susac syndrome. The CDR3 has 15 residues. V was shortened by 0 bases and J by 2 bases, with 10 bases between the two germline ends. Germline lookup yields CDR1 PRHDT and CDR2 FYEKMQ (reference sequence). The CD8+ and CD4+ T cells were isolated magnetically using a negative isolation approach, whereas the TEMRA cells were enriched by FACS. Roughly 0.45 to 1 ug RNA was reverse transcribed with random hexamers. Amplification of TCR beta CDR3 spanned 54 Vbeta and 13 Jbeta via immunoSEQ multiplex PCR. Using its own MiXCR run on the immunoSEQ multiplex PCR reads, TCRdb lists one record per CDR3 protein. This table holds 400,000 or so distinct CDR3 sequences, approximately 85% found once.

Sequenced sample: CD8+ T cells from PBMCs. The V gene is TRBV13, the J gene TRBJ2-5; no clear D gene. The source of this sequence is a human donor with multiple sclerosis. The CDR3 DNA is TGTGCCAGCAGCTTAGGGACGGACGATCAAGAGACCCAGTACTTC. Translation gives CASSLGTDDQETQYF.